These T cell receptor beta chains were read from a single sample in a study of T cell changes during pregnancy in multiple sclerosis. This table comes from immunoSEQ multiplex PCR, and its TCRdb copy is limited to in-frame clones, with some not included. The sample carries nearly 70,000 clones, around 90% recorded once. The sample here was peripheral blood, taken in the second trimester of pregnancy. Receptors originate from a female donor in good health, enrolled as a control in a pregnancy study. Both conserved end residues are part of each CDR3. Each record gives: D gene, J gene, clone size, V gene, CDR3 protein, CDR3 DNA. A D gene is named only where the DNA matches it firmly. A row's size may be missing; if present it is once, few, many or a size class.

NA	TRBJ1-2	NA	TRBV7-9	CASTSDRTFNYGYTF	TGTGCCAGCACCTCTGACAGGACCTTTAACTATGGCTACACCTTC
NA	TRBJ2-7	NA	TRBV5-4	CASSFGALEQYF	TGTGCCAGCAGCTTTGGGGCTCTCGAGCAGTACTTC
NA	TRBJ2-7	NA	TRBV2	CASSELGEQYF	TGTGCCAGCAGTGAACTAGGCGAGCAGTACTTC
NA	TRBJ2-7	NA	TRBV15	CATSKQGSEQYF	TGTGCCACCAGCAAACAGGGATCCGAGCAGTACTTC
NA	TRBJ1-6	NA	TRBV16	CASSHVRDTYNSPLHF	TGTGCCAGCAGCCACGTCCGGGACACCTATAATTCACCCCTCCACTTT
NA	TRBJ2-7	NA	TRBV6-6	CASSPADEQYF	TGTGCCAGCAGCCCGGCGGACGAGCAGTACTTC
TRBD1	TRBJ1-1	NA	TRBV5-5	CASSSGQGVSEAFF	TGTGCCAGCAGCTCGGGACAGGGGGTATCTGAAGCTTTCTTT
NA	TRBJ1-6	NA	TRBV6-4	CASSEATHSPLHF	TGTGCCAGCAGTGAGGCCACCCATTCACCCCTCCACTTT
TRBD1	TRBJ2-7	NA	TRBV29-1	CSVRPPTGGGEQYF	TGCAGCGTCCGACCCCCGACAGGGGGCGGCGAGCAGTACTTC
NA	TRBJ2-7	NA	TRBV18	CASSPQGRDSYEQYF	TGTGCCAGCTCACCACAGGGTCGGGACTCCTACGAGCAGTACTTC
TRBD1	TRBJ1-6	NA	TRBV28	CASSQDRGSPLHF	TGTGCCAGCAGCCAGGACAGGGGATCACCCCTCCACTTT
NA	TRBJ2-1	NA	TRBV2	CASKGSNSYNEQFF	TGTGCCAGCAAGGGGTCCAACTCCTACAATGAGCAGTTCTTC
NA	TRBJ1-5	NA	TRBV28	CASSLGAGEGNQPQHF	TGTGCCAGCAGTTTAGGGGCAGGGGAGGGGAATCAGCCCCAGCATTTT
NA	TRBJ2-7	NA	TRBV6-6	CASSYSSGEQYF	TGTGCCAGCAGTTACTCGAGTGGCGAGCAGTACTTC
TRBD1	TRBJ2-2	NA	TRBV28	CASSLSDRGRGTGELFF	TGTGCCAGCAGTTTATCCGACAGGGGGCGCGGCACCGGGGAGCTGTTTTTT
TRBD2	TRBJ2-1	NA	TRBV28	CASRKSSGSSSYNEQFF	TGTGCCAGCAGGAAAAGTAGCGGGAGCAGTTCCTACAATGAGCAGTTCTTC
NA	TRBJ2-1	NA	TRBV10-1	CASSESRISGYNEQFF	TGCGCCAGCAGTGAGTCGAGAATAAGCGGGTACAATGAGCAGTTCTTC
TRBD1	TRBJ1-2	NA	TRBV4-2	CASSQRRGSYTF	TGTGCCAGCAGCCAACGCAGGGGGAGCTACACCTTC
NA	TRBJ2-7	many	TRBV28	CASSFGTYEQYF	TGTGCCAGCAGTTTCGGGACCTACGAGCAGTACTTC
NA	TRBJ2-7	NA	TRBV27	CASSLSQGSYEQYF	TGTGCCAGCAGTTTATCTCAGGGCTCCTACGAGCAGTACTTC
TRBD2	TRBJ2-2	NA	TRBV7-7	CASSLLAGGPVTGELFF	TGTGCTAGCAGCCTTTTAGCGGGAGGGCCGGTTACCGGGGAGCTGTTTTTT
TRBD2	TRBJ2-1	NA	TRBV4-1	CASSTGTSGGNEQFF	TGCGCCAGCAGCACCGGGACTAGCGGGGGTAATGAGCAGTTCTTC
TRBD2	TRBJ2-7	NA	TRBV4-3	CASSHRAGSSYEQYF	TGCGCCAGCAGCCATCGAGCGGGAAGCTCCTACGAGCAGTACTTC
NA	TRBJ2-3	NA	TRBV5-1	CASSTGTLSPTDTQYF	TGCGCCAGCAGCACCGGGACACTTTCCCCCACAGATACGCAGTATTTT
NA	TRBJ2-3	NA	TRBV2	CASSEGTRDTQYF	TGTGCCAGCAGTGAAGGAACAAGAGATACGCAGTATTTT
NA	TRBJ1-5	NA	TRBV28	CASSSAGQPQHF	TGTGCCAGCAGTTCGGCAGGTCAGCCCCAGCATTTT
NA	TRBJ2-7	NA	TRBV28	CASSLWRAGRYEQYF	TGTGCCAGCAGTTTATGGCGGGCAGGCCGTTACGAGCAGTACTTC
NA	TRBJ1-1	NA	TRBV6-1	CASSEATVVGTEAFF	TGTGCCAGCAGTGAAGCCACAGTGGTAGGCACTGAAGCTTTCTTT
TRBD1	TRBJ1-3	NA	TRBV6-6	CASSHGQGSIGNTIYF	TGTGCCAGCAGTCACGGACAGGGAAGTATTGGAAACACCATATATTTT
NA	TRBJ1-1	NA	TRBV27	CASTAGGGTNTEAFF	TGTGCCAGCACCGCGGGGGGCGGAACGAACACTGAAGCTTTCTTT
NA	TRBJ2-1	NA	TRBV18	CASSLGHLNEQFF	TGTGCCAGCTCGCTGGGACACCTCAATGAGCAGTTCTTC
TRBD2	TRBJ2-3	NA	TRBV25-1	CASSLTSGTDTQYF	TGTGCCAGCTCATTGACTAGCGGCACAGATACGCAGTATTTT
NA	TRBJ2-1	once	TRBV15	CATSRGRRSAEQFF	TGTGCCACCAGCAGAGGACGGCGGTCGGCTGAGCAGTTCTTC
NA	TRBJ2-2	NA	TRBV28	CASIGQGRTAGELFF	TGTGCCAGCATCGGACAAGGGCGAACGGCCGGGGAGCTGTTTTTT
TRBD1	TRBJ1-2	NA	TRBV2	CASTVFPGQGLDYGYTF	TGTGCCAGCACCGTTTTCCCGGGACAGGGTCTCGACTATGGCTACACCTTC
NA	TRBJ1-1	NA	TRBV7-3	CASSLTGVPESEAFF	TGTGCCAGCAGCTTAACAGGGGTCCCGGAAAGTGAAGCTTTCTTT
NA	TRBJ2-1	NA	TRBV6-6	CASTTGNEQFF	TGTGCCAGCACCACGGGCAATGAGCAGTTCTTC
TRBD1	TRBJ1-3	once	TRBV6-1	CASSLDRTSGNTIYF	TGTGCCAGCAGTCTGGACAGGACCTCTGGAAACACCATATATTTT
NA	TRBJ1-5	NA	TRBV28	CASSPLQGREFQPQHF	TGTGCCAGCAGCCCTTTACAGGGAAGGGAATTTCAGCCCCAGCATTTT
NA	TRBJ2-7	NA	TRBV11-3	CASSLAGVGYEQYF	TGTGCCAGCAGCTTAGCGGGAGTAGGCTACGAGCAGTACTTC
NA	TRBJ2-5	NA	TRBV7-8	CASSPRVGTQETQYF	TGTGCCAGCAGCCCCAGGGTAGGGACACAAGAGACCCAGTACTTC
TRBD2	TRBJ2-2	NA	TRBV27	CASSLQLALNTGELFF	TGTGCCAGCTCACTACAACTAGCGCTCAACACCGGGGAGCTGTTTTTT
TRBD2	TRBJ2-1	NA	TRBV7-3	CASSLGLTSGSGNEQFF	TGTGCCAGCAGCTTAGGACTGACTAGCGGGAGTGGAAATGAGCAGTTCTTC
TRBD2	TRBJ2-7	NA	TRBV10-3	CATIGTSYEQYF	TGTGCCACAATTGGGACTAGCTACGAGCAGTACTTC
TRBD1	TRBJ2-5	NA	TRBV27	CASSVSGTEETQYF	TGTGCCAGCAGTGTATCCGGGACAGAAGAGACCCAGTACTTC
NA	TRBJ1-2	NA	TRBV5-6	CASSRGNGRSDYGYTF	TGTGCCAGCAGCCGGGGGAATGGCAGATCTGACTATGGCTACACCTTC
TRBD1	TRBJ2-5	NA	TRBV29-1	CSTDRVETQYF	TGCAGCACTGACAGGGTAGAGACCCAGTACTTC
NA	TRBJ2-5	NA	TRBV30	CAWERTDRETQYF	TGTGCCTGGGAAAGGACCGACAGGGAGACCCAGTACTTC
NA	TRBJ2-3	NA	TRBV10-3	CAISEGEGVNTQYF	TGTGCCATCAGTGAAGGTGAGGGCGTGAATACGCAGTATTTT
TRBD2	TRBJ2-3	NA	TRBV5-4	CASSFGAGAPDTQYF	TGTGCCAGCAGCTTCGGAGCGGGAGCCCCAGATACGCAGTATTTT
NA	TRBJ2-6	NA	TRBV27	CASSLTGYSGANVLTF	TGTGCCAGCAGCCTCACAGGGTACTCTGGGGCCAACGTCCTGACTTTC
TRBD1	TRBJ2-7	NA	TRBV10-2	CASSVTGNEQYF	TGCGCCAGCAGTGTGACAGGGAACGAGCAGTACTTC
NA	TRBJ1-1	few	TRBV7-2	CASSFGGGTEAFF	TGTGCCAGCAGCTTTGGGGGCGGCACTGAAGCTTTCTTT